These 27 T cell receptor beta chains came from one sample sequenced in a study of CD8 T cells in Susac syndrome. It was with random hexamers that roughly 0.45 to 1 ug RNA was reverse transcribed. TCRdb processed the immunoSEQ multiplex PCR reads anew with MiXCR; each CDR3 protein has one entry. The repertoire holds 140,000 or so distinct CDR3 sequences, with approximately 93% as singletons. The sample was CD4+ T cells from PBMCs. The receptors stem from a human donor in good health.

The chain uses TRBV15 and TRBJ2-1; the match to TRBD2 covers 7 bases. With V trimmed by 4 bases and J by 0 bases, 3 bases remained unmatched. The CDR3 loop spans 15 amino acids. Per germline, CDR1 LNHNV and CDR2 YYDKDF (reference sequence). The CDR3 sequence is CATSTLAGSYNEQFF. DNA of the CDR3: TGTGCCACCAGCACCTTAGCGGGCTCCTACAATGAGCAGTTCTTC.

This chain joins TRBV2 and TRBJ2-2; 8 bases map to TRBD2. Germline CDR1 SNHLY, CDR2 FYNNEI. The CDR3 extends over 16 amino acids. J was trimmed by 6 bases and V by 8 bases; bases with no gene match: 14. The CDR3 here is CASSVGSGRGAGELFF. CDR3 DNA: TGTGCCAGCTCCGTGGGAAGCGGGAGAGGAGCCGGGGAGCTGTTTTTT.

Details on this clonotype: The junction shows a germline mismatch at one end, possibly a read error. The V gene is TRBV20-1, the J gene TRBJ2-1, with a weak D call TRBD2 (6 bases). Looked up from germline, CDR1 is DFQATT and CDR2 is SNEGSKA (reference sequence). This CDR3 has 13 amino acids. This CDR3 reads CSASPLSGNVQFF. CDR3 DNA sequence: TGCAGTGCTAGCCCCCTTAGCGGCAATGTGCAGTTCTTC.

This chain links TRBV20-1 with TRBJ2-1; possible D gene TRBD2, 7 bases. Germline CDR1 DFQATT, CDR2 SNEGSKA (reference sequence). The CDR3 totals 14 residues. Trimming cost V 8 bases and J 9 bases, with 23 bases left between them. The CDR3 DNA is TGCAGTACTCGGGGGGCGGTCGGTTACGCTGAGCAGTTCTTC. This translates into CSTRGAVGYAEQFF.

This chain joins TRBV12-3 or TRBV12-4 and TRBJ1-2, with 9 bases that match TRBD1. CDR3 length: 14 amino acids. After removal of 1 base from V and 9 bases from J, the junction contained 6 bases not matched to a gene. CDR3 sequence (DNA): TGTGCCAGCAGTTTAGGGGTGGGACAGGGCCGCTACACCTTC. This encodes CASSLGVGQGRYTF.

The CDR3, as DNA: TGTGCCAGCAGACTTCGACTAGCGGGGACCACAGATACGCAGTATTTT. Translation: CASRLRLAGTTDTQYF. The V gene is TRBV2, the J gene TRBJ2-3; 11 bases align to TRBD2. Germline assignment: CDR1 SNHLY and CDR2 FYNNEI. This CDR3 contains 16 residues. Trimming removed 6 bases from V and 2 bases from J; junction bases left unmatched: 7.

This rearrangement joins TRBV12-3 or TRBV12-4 to TRBJ1-5; 8 bases agree with TRBD1. This CDR3 comprises 15 residues. The V and J ends lost 5 bases and 7 bases, in that order; junction bases with no gene match: 10. DNA of the CDR3: TGTGCCAGCAGTCAACGGACAGGGTTAGGACAGCCCCAGCATTTT. Translated: CASSQRTGLGQPQHF.

The chain combines TRBV30 with TRBJ2-5; 7 nucleotides align to TRBD1. J gave up 1 base and V 1 base, and 0 bases lay outside the gene matches. Germline lookup yields CDR1 GTSNPN and CDR2 SVGIG (reference sequence). This CDR3 has 13 residues. CDR3 amino acids: CAWSGQGQETQYF. In DNA form, the CDR3 reads TGTGCCTGGAGTGGACAGGGCCAAGAGACCCAGTACTTC. Full variable domain (remainder filled in from reference TRBV30 and TRBJ2-5): SQTIHQWPATLVQPVGSPLSLECTVEGTSNPNLYWYRQAAGRGLQLLFYSVGIGQISSEVPQNLSASRPQDRQFILSSKKLLLSDSGFYLCAWSGQGQETQYFGPGTRLLVL.

This rearrangement joins TRBV5-1 to TRBJ1-2; 7 bases are shared with TRBD1. J lost 5 bases, V lost 3 bases, and 16 bases had no gene match. This CDR3 region has 17 residues. Looked up from germline, CDR1 is SGHRS and CDR2 is YFSETQ. The CDR3 reads CASSSGDRVGLKYGYTF. In nucleotides, the CDR3 is TGCGCCAGCAGCTCGGGAGACAGGGTCGGGTTGAAGTATGGCTACACCTTC.

This chain uses TRBV7-8 with TRBJ2-7; tentatively, D is TRBD1 (5 bases). V was cut by 2 bases and J by 4 bases, with 12 bases left in between. This CDR3 is built from 14 residues. Germline-derived CDR1 and CDR2 are SGHVS and FQNEAQ. The CDR3 loop reads CASSLRGQSYEQYF. DNA for the CDR3: TGTGCCAGCAGCTTAAGGGGTCAGAGTTACGAGCAGTACTTC. The full variable domain, rest sourced from reference TRBV7-8 and TRBJ2-7, is GAGVSQSPRYKVAKRGQDVALRCDPISGHVSLFWYQQALGQGPEFLTYFQNEAQLDKSGLPSDRFFAERPEGSVSTLKIQRTQQEDSAVYLCASSLRGQSYEQYFGPGTRLTVT.

This clonotype was observed once. The rearrangement links TRBV7-9 to TRBJ2-3; D unclear. Trimming cost V 5 bases and J 0 bases, with 12 bases left between them. Germline V CDR1 and CDR2: SEHNR, FQNEAQ (reference sequence). The CDR3 loop spans 15 amino acids. For the CDR3, the DNA is TGTGCCAGCAGCCCGGATCTTCCGAGCACAGATACGCAGTATTTT. This codes for CASSPDLPSTDTQYF.

The chain carries TRBV5-1 and TRBJ2-1, with D possibly being TRBD1 (6 bases). This CDR3 comprises 15 residues. Trimming took off 1 base at V and 5 bases at J, with 13 bases between the two ends. Germline CDR1 SGHRS, CDR2 YFSETQ. Written as DNA, the CDR3 is TGCGCCAGCAGCTTGTTATCAGGGGAGAACAATGAGCAGTTCTTC. This codes for CASSLLSGENNEQFF.

This chain links TRBV12-3 or TRBV12-4 with TRBJ2-7, with D tentatively TRBD1 or TRBD2 (6 bases each). The V end lost 6 bases, the J end lost 0 bases, and 15 bases lay between the germline ends. CDR3 length: 15 amino acids. The CDR3 DNA is TGTGCCAGCAGCCCGAGGGGGGCTATCTCCTACGAGCAGTACTTC. Its protein product is CASSPRGAISYEQYF.

The CDR3 loop reads CASGGQSLMTYNEQFF. The CDR3, as DNA: TGTGCCAGCGGAGGACAGTCCCTAATGACCTACAATGAGCAGTTCTTC. The chain is built from TRBV12-3 or TRBV12-4 and TRBJ2-1; tentatively, D is TRBD1 (6 bases). The V end was cut by 8 bases, the J end by 2 bases, with 19 bases between. This CDR3 comprises 16 residues.

J is TRBJ2-7 and V is TRBV7-9; 10 bases are shared with TRBD2. Germline V gene sequence: CDR1 SEHNR, CDR2 FQNEAQ (reference sequence). The CDR3 is 15 residues long. The ends lost 5 bases at V and 3 bases at J; junction bases unmatched: 7. DNA for the CDR3: TGTGCCAGCAGCCGTCGGACTAGCGGATTCTACGAGCAGTACTTC. It codes for CASSRRTSGFYEQYF.

This clonotype was observed once. The chain recombines TRBV19 with TRBJ2-7; D is ambiguous. This CDR3 contains 14 residues. Germline values: CDR1 LNHDA, CDR2 SQIVND (reference sequence). Trimming took 5 bases from V and 0 from J, leaving 11 bases between them. The CDR3 coding sequence is TGTGCCAGTAGTGAAACGGGTTCCTCCTACGAGCAGTACTTC. It yields the protein CASSETGSSYEQYF. The variable domain in full, completed from reference TRBV19 and TRBJ2-7, reads DGGITQSPKYLFRKEGQNVTLSCEQNLNHDAMYWYRQDPGQGLRLIYYSQIVNDFQKGDIAEGYSVSREKKESFPLTVTSAQKNPTAFYLCASSETGSSYEQYFGPGTRLTVT.

J is TRBJ2-7 and V is TRBV10-3, with 7 bases that match TRBD1. This CDR3 contains 17 residues. J was trimmed by 2 bases and V by 6 bases; bases with no gene match: 16. Germline CDR1 reads ENHRY; CDR2 reads SYGVKD. In DNA, the CDR3 is TGTGCCATCAGGGCCCGACGCGGACAGGAAAACGCCTACGAGCAGTACTTC. This gives the protein CAIRARRGQENAYEQYF.

This chain uses TRBV5-6 with TRBJ2-7; D unclear. This CDR3 has 10 amino acids. Looked up from germline, CDR1 is SGHDT and CDR2 is YYEEEE. Trimming removed 7 bases at V and 6 bases at J, with 8 bases between. Here the CDR3 DNA reads TGTGCCAGCGAACCCACCGAGCAGTACTTC. Amino acids: CASEPTEQYF.

J is TRBJ2-5 and V is TRBV19; TRBD1 aligns across 7 bases. The germline gives CDR1 LNHDA, CDR2 SQIVND (reference sequence). J lost 0 bases, V lost 3 bases, and 1 base had no gene match. This CDR3 contains 14 residues. CDR3 loop: CASSMGTDQETQYF. The CDR3 nucleotides read TGTGCCAGTAGTATGGGGACAGACCAAGAGACCCAGTACTTC.

This chain links TRBV20-1 with TRBJ2-4; 7 bases are a match to TRBD1. This CDR3 is built from 12 residues. J was trimmed by 8 bases and V by 2 bases; bases with no gene match: 3. Per germline, CDR1 DFQATT and CDR2 SNEGSKA (reference sequence). This CDR3 is CSARTGVDIQYF. As DNA, the CDR3 is TGCAGTGCTAGAACAGGGGTTGACATTCAGTACTTC.

This sequence joins TRBV11-1 and TRBJ2-3; 9 nucleotides match TRBD1. The CDR3 is made up of 20 amino acids. Germline lookup yields CDR1 SGHAT and CDR2 FQDESV (reference sequence). J gave up 1 base and V 4 bases, and 18 bases lay outside the gene matches. CDR3 sequence reads: CASSSSGTGPLAYRTDTQYF. The CDR3 DNA is TGTGCCAGCAGCTCATCCGGGACAGGGCCCCTGGCCTACCGCACAGATACGCAGTATTTT.

The chain couples TRBV30 to TRBJ2-7; 8 positions match TRBD2. The V segment lost 7 bases and the J segment 2 bases; nucleotides outside the gene matches: 7. The length of the CDR3 is 13 residues. CDR1 is GTSNPN and CDR2 is SVGIG in the germline V gene (reference sequence). The DNA of the CDR3 is TGTGCCTTCCAGCGGGAGTCACCCTACGAGCAGTACTTC. This codes for CAFQRESPYEQYF.

The CDR3 is CSTPGQGARGGAFF. CDR3 DNA sequence: TGCAGCACCCCGGGACAGGGGGCGCGAGGGGGAGCTTTCTTT. This chain connects TRBV29-1 to TRBJ1-1, with 12 positions matching TRBD1. The germline V gene encodes CDR1 SQVTM and CDR2 ANQGSEA. The V gene end was trimmed by 8 bases and the J gene end by 10 bases; junction bases not matched to a gene: 14. The CDR3 is made up of 14 amino acids.

This sequence joins TRBV30 and TRBJ1-5; D not resolved. This CDR3 has 14 residues. Trimming removed 0 bases from V and 6 bases from J, with 12 bases in between. Germline V CDR1 and CDR2: GTSNPN, SVGIG (reference sequence). The CDR3 protein is CAWSVPGSSQPQHF. The CDR3 bases are TGTGCCTGGAGTGTACCAGGATCGAGTCAGCCCCAGCATTTT.

V is TRBV20-1 and J is TRBJ2-7; no definite D call. Germline assignment: CDR1 DFQATT and CDR2 SNEGSKA (reference sequence). The CDR3 totals 14 residues. V shed 2 bases and J shed 6 bases, with 17 bases lying between them. The CDR3 loop reads CSARLHGELGEQYF. DNA of the CDR3: TGCAGTGCTAGACTACACGGAGAACTGGGCGAGCAGTACTTC.

This chain joins TRBV12-3 or TRBV12-4 and TRBJ2-5; 12 bases are a match to TRBD2. Trimming removed 5 bases from V and 4 bases from J; junction bases left unmatched: 5. The length of the CDR3 is 15 residues. The CDR3 region is CASSPRLAGAETQYF. CDR3 sequence (DNA): TGTGCCAGCAGTCCGCGACTAGCGGGAGCAGAGACCCAGTACTTC.

The J gene is TRBJ2-7, the V gene TRBV20-1; TRBD1 agrees at 11 bases. The CDR3 is made up of 14 amino acids. V was pared by 6 bases and J by 3 bases, with 7 bases of the junction left unmatched. The germline V gene has CDR1 DFQATT and CDR2 SNEGSKA (reference sequence). CDR3 amino acids: CSAPDRGRRYEQYF. CDR3 nucleotides: TGCAGTGCCCCGGACAGGGGGCGTCGCTACGAGCAGTACTTC.